This T cell receptor beta chain was captured in a study of cytomegalovirus exposure and HLA in healthy donors. Clones were sequenced by immunoSEQ multiplex PCR, and TCRdb holds only the in-frame ones, with some missing. The table shows over 200,000 clones, with about 91% occurring only once. Broader study findings: The tendency of first-cohort TCR clusters to co-occur in the 100 to 150 validation repertoires was identified by a subsequent analysis.

Donors were drawn from the roughly 130-subject validation cohort, separate from the 666-subject first cohort. In the case of this clone: The antigen is not known.

V was pared by 5 bases and J by 0 bases, with 10 bases between. The CDR3 length is 14 residues. Germline CDR1 and CDR2: LNHDA and SQIVND (reference sequence). Material: PBMCs. The clonotype comes from a young woman in good health and CMV-seronegative. The chain carries TRBV19 and TRBJ1-1, with unresolved D. The CDR3 here is CASSGRRMNTEAFF. The CDR3 DNA sequence: TGTGCCAGTAGTGGTCGCAGGATGAACACTGAAGCTTTCTTT.